The rows below give T cell receptor beta chains drawn from one sample of a study of blood T cell repertoires in COVID-19. This table comes from immunoSEQ multiplex PCR, and its TCRdb copy is limited to in-frame clones, with some not included. The data contain 60,000 to 75,000 clones, less than 80% of them singletons. Material: peripheral blood. These receptors were obtained from a man aged 55 to 70 with active or convalescent COVID-19. The CDR3 runs from the conserved cysteine through the conserved F or W. D genes are given only for firm matches. Not every row has a clone size; where given, it reads once, few, many or a size class.

>.|TRBJ2-1|.|TRBV18
CASSPEIEQFF
TGTGCCAGCTCACCGGAGATAGAGCAGTTCTTC
>few|TRBJ2-3|TRBD1|TRBV9
CASSLRDRGTDTQYF
TGTGCCAGCAGCCTTCGGGACAGGGGCACAGATACGCAGTATTTT
>few|TRBJ2-1|TRBD2|TRBV4-3
CASSQRVGGGHNEQFF
TGCGCCAGCAGCCAGAGAGTCGGGGGGGGACACAATGAGCAGTTCTTC
>few|TRBJ2-5|.|TRBV6-1
CASSDRTDQETQYF
TGTGCCAGCAGTGACCGGACAGACCAAGAGACCCAGTACTTC
>.|TRBJ2-5|TRBD2|TRBV6-5
CASRRLAGDRGTQYF
TGTGCCAGTAGGAGGCTAGCGGGGGACCGGGGGACCCAGTACTTC
>.|TRBJ2-1|.|TRBV5-1
CASSPTGHEQFF
TGCGCCAGCAGCCCGACAGGACATGAGCAGTTCTTC
>.|TRBJ2-7|TRBD2|TRBV28
CASRSGTTAYEQYF
TGTGCCAGCAGATCTGGGACTACCGCCTACGAGCAGTACTTC
>.|TRBJ2-3|.|TRBV5-1
CASSLGQFTDTQYF
TGCGCCAGCAGCTTAGGACAGTTCACAGATACGCAGTATTTT
>.|TRBJ1-5|TRBD1|TRBV5-1
CASSVSGTGVGQPQHF
TGCGCCAGCAGCGTATCCGGGACAGGGGTAGGTCAGCCCCAGCATTTT
>.|TRBJ2-1|TRBD2|TRBV6-5
CASMASGGHSLF
TGTGCCAGCATGGCTAGCGGGGGCCATTCACTCTTC
>once|TRBJ1-2|.|TRBV5-5
CASSVLGSYGYTF
TGTGCCAGCAGTGTCTTAGGGAGCTATGGCTACACCTTC
>.|TRBJ2-1|TRBD2|TRBV11-2
CASSPIAGGAHNEQFF
TGTGCCAGCAGCCCGATAGCGGGGGGAGCGCACAATGAGCAGTTCTTC
>.|TRBJ1-2|.|TRBV20-1
CSATPDYGYTF
TGCAGTGCTACTCCGGACTATGGCTACACCTTC
>.|TRBJ1-1|.|TRBV19
CASRGGGSTMNTEAFF
TGTGCCAGTAGGGGAGGTGGCAGTACCATGAACACTGAAGCTTTCTTT
>.|TRBJ1-1|TRBD1|TRBV10-3
CAITTGTGSSEAFF
TGTGCCATCACCACCGGGACAGGGAGCTCTGAAGCTTTCTTT
>.|TRBJ2-1|TRBD2|TRBV28
CASHTSGGPSYNEQFF
TGTGCCAGCCATACTAGCGGGGGGCCCTCCTACAATGAGCAGTTCTTC
>.|TRBJ1-2|.|TRBV6-5
CASNPTTSYGYTF
TGTGCCAGCAACCCGACAACCAGTTACGGCTACACCTTC
>.|TRBJ1-1|.|TRBV2
CASSEASGVYTEAFF
TGTGCCAGCAGTGAAGCGTCAGGGGTCTACACTGAAGCTTTCTTT
>.|TRBJ2-7|.|TRBV2
CASMSGSADEQYF
TGTGCCAGCATGTCAGGGTCGGCGGACGAGCAGTACTTC
>.|TRBJ2-3|.|TRBV10-3
CAIEGGDTQYF
TGTGCCATCGAAGGGGGAGATACGCAGTATTTT
>few|TRBJ2-7|TRBD1|TRBV2
CASGRQGSEQYF
TGTGCCAGCGGGAGACAGGGCTCCGAGCAGTACTTC
>.|TRBJ1-1|.|TRBV6-1
CASSEVTGYTEAFF
TGTGCCAGCAGTGAAGTGACAGGTTACACTGAAGCTTTCTTT
>.|TRBJ2-1|.|TRBV19
CAYSRPGTHSYNEQFF
TGTGCCTACTCGCGGCCCGGGACACACTCCTACAATGAGCAGTTCTTC
>.|TRBJ2-1|.|TRBV5-1
CASSRTTTPTHEQFF
TGCGCCAGCAGCCGGACAACCACCCCAACCCATGAGCAGTTCTTC
>.|TRBJ2-1|TRBD2|TRBV5-5
CASSFSGASYNEQFF
TGTGCCAGCAGCTTTAGCGGGGCCTCCTACAATGAGCAGTTCTTC
>.|TRBJ1-5|TRBD1|TRBV2
CASRGQGALQPQHF
TGTGCCAGCAGGGGACAGGGGGCCCTTCAGCCCCAGCATTTT
>.|TRBJ2-5|TRBD2|TRBV2
CASRDSGEETQYF
TGTGCCAGCCGAGATAGCGGGGAAGAGACCCAGTACTTC
>.|TRBJ2-6|.|TRBV4-3
CASSQVQGPGANVLTF
TGCGCCAGCAGCCAAGTTCAGGGCCCTGGGGCCAACGTCCTGACTTTC
>.|TRBJ2-7|TRBD1|TRBV4-2
CASSQDAPGQNYEQYF
TGTGCCAGCAGCCAAGATGCCCCGGGACAGAATTACGAGCAGTACTTC
>.|TRBJ2-7|.|TRBV5-1
CASSRETGVVTYEQYF
TGCGCCAGCAGCAGAGAAACAGGAGTGGTAACCTACGAGCAGTACTTC
>.|TRBJ1-1|.|TRBV4-1
CASSHPTGQRREAFF
TGCGCCAGCAGCCACCCAACGGGACAACGAAGGGAAGCTTTCTTT
>.|TRBJ2-1|TRBD2|TRBV5-1
CASSWANLGTSGRVGSYNEQFF
TGCGCCAGCAGCTGGGCCAATCTCGGGACTAGCGGGAGAGTGGGCTCCTACAATGAGCAGTTCTTC
>medium-sized|TRBJ1-2|.|TRBV2
CASSYQDNYGYTF
TGTGCCAGCAGTTACCAGGATAACTATGGCTACACCTTC